This T cell receptor beta chain comes out of a study of blood T cell repertoires in COVID-19. Germline V gives CDR1 SNHLY, CDR2 FYNNEI. J was trimmed by 2 bases and V by 7 bases; bases with no gene match: 3. The CDR3 covers 14 residues. Method: immunoSEQ multiplex PCR; TCRdb's copy keeps in-frame clones and lacks some. Of hundreds of thousands of clones in the sample, more than 80% were seen once. Sample: peripheral blood. This clonotype was sampled from a young woman with COVID-19, enrolled during active disease. The chain carries TRBV2 and TRBJ2-1; TRBD1 aligns across 9 bases. The CDR3 nucleotides are TGTGCCAGCACCCGACAGGGGGCCTACAATGAGCAGTTCTTC. It yields the protein CASTRQGAYNEQFF.